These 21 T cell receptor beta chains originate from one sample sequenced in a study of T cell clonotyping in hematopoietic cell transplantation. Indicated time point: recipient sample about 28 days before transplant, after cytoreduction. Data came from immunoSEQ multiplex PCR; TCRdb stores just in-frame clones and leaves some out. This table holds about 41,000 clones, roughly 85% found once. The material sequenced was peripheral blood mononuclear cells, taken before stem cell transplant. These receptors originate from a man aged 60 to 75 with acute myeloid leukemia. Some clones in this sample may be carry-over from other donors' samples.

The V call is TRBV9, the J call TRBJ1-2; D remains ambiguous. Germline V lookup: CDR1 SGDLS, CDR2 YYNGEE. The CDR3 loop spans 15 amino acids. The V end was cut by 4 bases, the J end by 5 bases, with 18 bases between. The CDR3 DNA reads TGTGCCAGCAGCCCCAGAATAGCCCCGGGATATGGCTACACCTTC. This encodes CASSPRIAPGYGYTF. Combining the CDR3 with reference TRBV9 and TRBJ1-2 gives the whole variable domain DSGVTQTPKHLITATGQRVTLRCSPRSGDLSVYWYQQSLDQGLQFLIQYYNGEERAKGNILERFSAQQFPDLHSELNLSSLELGDSALYFCASSPRIAPGYGYTFGSGTRLTVV.

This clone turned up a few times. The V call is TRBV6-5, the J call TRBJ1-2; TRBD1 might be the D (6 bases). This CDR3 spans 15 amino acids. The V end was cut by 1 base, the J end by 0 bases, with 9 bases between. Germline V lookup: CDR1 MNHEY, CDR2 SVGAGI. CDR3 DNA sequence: TGTGCCAGCAGTTACTGGGGGACATCTAACTATGGCTACACCTTC. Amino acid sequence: CASSYWGTSNYGYTF.

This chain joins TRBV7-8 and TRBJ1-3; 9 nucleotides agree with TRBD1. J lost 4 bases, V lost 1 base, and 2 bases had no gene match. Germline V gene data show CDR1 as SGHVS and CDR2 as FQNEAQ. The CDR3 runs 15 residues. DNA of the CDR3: TGTGCCAGCAGCTTAGAGGACAGGGGAGGAAACACCATATATTTT. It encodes CASSLEDRGGNTIYF.

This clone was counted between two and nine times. The CDR3 region is CASSPGTVDTIYF. CDR3 coding DNA: TGCGCCAGCAGCCCCGGGACGGTGGACACCATATATTTT. The chain couples TRBV5-1 to TRBJ1-3, with D perhaps TRBD1 (5 bases). CDR1 is SGHRS and CDR2 is YFSETQ in the germline V gene. The CDR3 has 13 residues. The V and J ends lost 4 bases and 8 bases respectively, with 13 bases between them.

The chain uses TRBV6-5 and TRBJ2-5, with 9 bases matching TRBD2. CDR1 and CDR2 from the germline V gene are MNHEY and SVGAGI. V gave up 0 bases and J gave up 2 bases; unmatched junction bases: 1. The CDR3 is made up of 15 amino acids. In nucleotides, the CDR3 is TGTGCCAGCAGTTACTCGCGGGGGGGTCAAGAGACCCAGTACTTC. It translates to CASSYSRGGQETQYF.

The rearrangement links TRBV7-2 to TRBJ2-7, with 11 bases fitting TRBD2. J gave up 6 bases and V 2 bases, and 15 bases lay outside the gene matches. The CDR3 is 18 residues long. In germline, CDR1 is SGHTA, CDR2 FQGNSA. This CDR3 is CASSLLGLAGGMSSEQYF. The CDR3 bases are TGTGCCAGCAGCTTATTAGGTCTAGCGGGGGGTATGTCATCCGAGCAGTACTTC. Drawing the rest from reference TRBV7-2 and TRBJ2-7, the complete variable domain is GAGVSQSPSNKVTEKGKDVELRCDPISGHTALYWYRQSLGQGLEFLIYFQGNSAPDKSGLPSDRFSAERTGGSVSTLTIQRTQQEDSAVYLCASSLLGLAGGMSSEQYFGPGTRLTVT.

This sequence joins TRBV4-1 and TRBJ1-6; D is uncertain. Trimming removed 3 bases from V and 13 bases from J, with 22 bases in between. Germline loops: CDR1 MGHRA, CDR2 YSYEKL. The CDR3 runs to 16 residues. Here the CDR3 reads CASSQMDLVAVGPLHF. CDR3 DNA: TGCGCCAGCAGCCAGATGGACCTGGTGGCAGTGGGGCCCCTCCACTTT.

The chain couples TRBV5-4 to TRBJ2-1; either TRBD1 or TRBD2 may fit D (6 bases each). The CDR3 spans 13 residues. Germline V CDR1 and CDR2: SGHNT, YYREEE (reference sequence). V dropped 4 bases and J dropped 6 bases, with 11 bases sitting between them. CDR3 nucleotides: TGTGCCAGCAGCGGGGGGACACCCAATGAGCAGTTCTTC. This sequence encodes CASSGGTPNEQFF.

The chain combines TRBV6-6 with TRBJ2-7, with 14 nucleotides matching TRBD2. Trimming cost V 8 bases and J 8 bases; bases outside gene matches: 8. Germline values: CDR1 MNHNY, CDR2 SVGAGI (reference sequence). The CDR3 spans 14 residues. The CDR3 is CASVPTSGGDKQYF. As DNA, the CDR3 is TGTGCCAGCGTCCCGACTAGCGGGGGGGACAAGCAGTACTTC.

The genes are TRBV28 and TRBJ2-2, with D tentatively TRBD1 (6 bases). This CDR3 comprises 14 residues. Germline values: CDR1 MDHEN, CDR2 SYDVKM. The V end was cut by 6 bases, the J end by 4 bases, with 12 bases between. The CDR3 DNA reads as TGTGCCAGCAGACAGGGATCGGCCACCGGGGAGCTGTTTTTT. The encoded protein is CASRQGSATGELFF.

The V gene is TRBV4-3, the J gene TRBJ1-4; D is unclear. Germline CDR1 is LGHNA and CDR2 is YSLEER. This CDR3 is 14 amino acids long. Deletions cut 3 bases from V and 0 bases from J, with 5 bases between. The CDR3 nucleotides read TGCGCCAGCAGCCATGATGCAACTAATGAAAAACTGTTTTTT. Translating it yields CASSHDATNEKLFF.

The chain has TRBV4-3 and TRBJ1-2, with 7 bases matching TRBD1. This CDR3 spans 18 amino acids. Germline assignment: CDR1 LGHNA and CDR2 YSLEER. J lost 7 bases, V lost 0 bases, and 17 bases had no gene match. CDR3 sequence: CASSQETGPTGYMFGYTF. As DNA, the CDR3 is TGCGCCAGCAGCCAAGAGACAGGGCCAACTGGGTATATGTTTGGCTACACCTTC.

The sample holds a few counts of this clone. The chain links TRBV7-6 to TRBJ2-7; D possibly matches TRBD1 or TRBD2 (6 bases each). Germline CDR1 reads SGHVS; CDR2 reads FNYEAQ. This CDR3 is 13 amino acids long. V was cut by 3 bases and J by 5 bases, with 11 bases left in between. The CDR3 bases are TGTGCCAGCAGCTTTCAGAGGGGGGACGAGCAGTACTTC. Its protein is CASSFQRGDEQYF.

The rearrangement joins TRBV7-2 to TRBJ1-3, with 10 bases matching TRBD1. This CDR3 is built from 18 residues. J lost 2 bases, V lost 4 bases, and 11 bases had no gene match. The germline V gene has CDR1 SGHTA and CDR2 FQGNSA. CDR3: CASSSTATGTGAGNTIYF. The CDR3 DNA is TGTGCCAGCAGCTCCACCGCAACTGGGACAGGGGCTGGAAACACCATATATTTT.

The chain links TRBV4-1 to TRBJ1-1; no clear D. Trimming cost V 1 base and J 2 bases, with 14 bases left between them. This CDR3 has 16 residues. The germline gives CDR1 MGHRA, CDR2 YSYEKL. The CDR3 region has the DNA TGCGCCAGCAGCCAAGGATTAAGGGAATTAAACACTGAAGCTTTCTTT. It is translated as CASSQGLRELNTEAFF.

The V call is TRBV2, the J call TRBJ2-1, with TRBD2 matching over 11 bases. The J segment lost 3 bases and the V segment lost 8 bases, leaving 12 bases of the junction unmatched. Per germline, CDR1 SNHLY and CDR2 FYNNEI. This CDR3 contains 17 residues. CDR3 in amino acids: CASPERLAGGNYNEQFF. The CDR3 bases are TGTGCCAGCCCCGAGAGGCTAGCGGGGGGCAACTACAATGAGCAGTTCTTC.

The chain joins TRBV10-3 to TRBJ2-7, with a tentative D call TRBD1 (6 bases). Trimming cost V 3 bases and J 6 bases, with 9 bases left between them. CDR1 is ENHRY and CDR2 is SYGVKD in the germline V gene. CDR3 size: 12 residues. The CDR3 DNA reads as TGTGCCATCAGTGATAAAGGGGGCGAGCAGTACTTC. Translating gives CAISDKGGEQYF.

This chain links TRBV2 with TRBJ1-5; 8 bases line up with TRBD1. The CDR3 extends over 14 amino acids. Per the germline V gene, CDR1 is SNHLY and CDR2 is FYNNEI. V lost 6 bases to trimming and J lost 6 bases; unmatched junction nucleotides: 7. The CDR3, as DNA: TGTGCCAGCAGCAAGACAGGGGAAGCTCAGCCCCAGCATTTT. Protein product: CASSKTGEAQPQHF.

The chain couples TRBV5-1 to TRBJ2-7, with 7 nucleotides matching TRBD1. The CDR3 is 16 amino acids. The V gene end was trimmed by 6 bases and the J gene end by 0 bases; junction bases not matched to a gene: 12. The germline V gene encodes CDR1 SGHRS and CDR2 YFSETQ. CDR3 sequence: CASTTAEGALSYEQYF. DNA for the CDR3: TGCGCCAGCACGACGGCCGAGGGGGCCCTCTCCTACGAGCAGTACTTC.

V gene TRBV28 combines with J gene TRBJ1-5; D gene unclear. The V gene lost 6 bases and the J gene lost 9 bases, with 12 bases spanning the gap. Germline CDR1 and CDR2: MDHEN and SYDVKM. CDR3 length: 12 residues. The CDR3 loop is CASRGIVGPQHF. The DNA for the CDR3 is TGTGCCAGCAGGGGAATAGTCGGGCCCCAGCATTTT.

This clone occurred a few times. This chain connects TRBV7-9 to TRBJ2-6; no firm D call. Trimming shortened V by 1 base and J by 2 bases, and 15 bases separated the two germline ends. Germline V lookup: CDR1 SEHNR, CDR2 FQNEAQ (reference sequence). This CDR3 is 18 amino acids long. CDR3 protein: CASSLVGPHPTGANVLTF. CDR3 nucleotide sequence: TGTGCCAGCAGCTTAGTGGGCCCCCACCCCACTGGGGCCAACGTCCTGACTTTC.